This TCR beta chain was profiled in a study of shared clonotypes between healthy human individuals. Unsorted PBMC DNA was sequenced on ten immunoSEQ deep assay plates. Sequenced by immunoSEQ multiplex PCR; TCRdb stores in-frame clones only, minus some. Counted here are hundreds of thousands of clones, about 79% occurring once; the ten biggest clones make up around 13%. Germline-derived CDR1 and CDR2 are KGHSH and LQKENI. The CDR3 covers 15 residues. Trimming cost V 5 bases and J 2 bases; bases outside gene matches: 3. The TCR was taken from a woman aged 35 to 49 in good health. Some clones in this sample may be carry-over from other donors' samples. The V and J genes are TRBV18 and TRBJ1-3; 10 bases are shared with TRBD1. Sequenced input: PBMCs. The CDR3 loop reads CASSAGQGAGNTIYF. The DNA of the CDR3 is TGTGCCAGCTCAGCCGGACAGGGGGCTGGAAACACCATATATTTT. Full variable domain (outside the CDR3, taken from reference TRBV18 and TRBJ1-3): NAGVMQNPRHLVRRRGQEARLRCSPMKGHSHVYWYRQLPEEGLKFMVYLQKENIIDESGMPKERFSAEFPKEGPSILRIQQVVRGDSAAYFCASSAGQGAGNTIYFGEGSWLTVV.